A selection of T cell receptor beta chains follows, all from one sample in a study of a mutant IDH1 vaccine in newly diagnosed glioma. The protocol was immunoSEQ multiplex PCR, while the TCRdb copy is restricted to in-frame clones and leaves out a portion. Here the sample spans some 68,000 clones, about four fifths being singletons. The source was PBMCs, collected from a glioma patient treated with radiotherapy, temozolomide or both. The receptors originated from a man aged 50 to 59 with glioma. CDR3s include the opening cysteine and the closing phenylalanine or tryptophan. A D gene is named only where the DNA matches it firmly. Not every row has a clone size; where given, it reads once, few, many or a size class.

D	size	V	J	DNA	CDR3
TRBD1	NA	TRBV4-1	TRBJ1-1	TGCGCCAGCAGCCTCGGGACAGGGGTAGGAGACACTGAAGCTTTCTTT	CASSLGTGVGDTEAFF
NA	NA	TRBV4-1	TRBJ1-5	TGCGCCAGCAGCCAAGAACACAATCAGCCCCAGCATTTT	CASSQEHNQPQHF
TRBD1	NA	TRBV27	TRBJ1-5	TGTGCCAGCAGGCGACAGGGGGCCCATCAGCCCCAGCATTTT	CASRRQGAHQPQHF
NA	once	TRBV4-2	TRBJ1-1	TGTGCCAGCAGCCAAGCTCGGACAAACACTGAAGCTTTCTTT	CASSQARTNTEAFF
TRBD1	NA	TRBV30	TRBJ1-5	TGTGCCTGGAGTGTACAGGGGAATCAGCCCCAGCATTTT	CAWSVQGNQPQHF
NA	NA	TRBV19	TRBJ1-5	TGTGCCAGTACCGGCAGCTACAATCAGCCCCAGCATTTT	CASTGSYNQPQHF
TRBD1	few	TRBV29-1	TRBJ2-2	TGCAGCGTGGGACAGGGGGGGTACACCGGGGAGCTGTTTTTT	CSVGQGGYTGELFF
NA	NA	TRBV5-5	TRBJ1-2	TGTGCCAGCAGCCTGGAAGACCAGCTTAACTATGGCTACACCTTC	CASSLEDQLNYGYTF
TRBD1	NA	TRBV25-1	TRBJ2-2	TGTGCCAGCTCCCGGGACAGGAACACCGGGGAGCTGTTTTTT	CASSRDRNTGELFF
NA	NA	TRBV9	TRBJ2-7	TGTGCCAGCAGCGTTGAGAGCTCCTACGAGCAGTACTTC	CASSVESSYEQYF
NA	NA	TRBV6-1	TRBJ2-5	TGTGCCAGCGCAAGGGAGTGGGGGGAGACCCAGTACTTC	CASAREWGETQYF
TRBD2	NA	TRBV7-9	TRBJ2-5	TGTGCCAGCAGCCTCCAGGGGCGGGGGGCAGAGACCCAGTACTTC	CASSLQGRGAETQYF
NA	once	TRBV5-5	TRBJ1-5	TGTGCCAGCAGCTTTACGGGTAGGCAGCCCCAGCATTTT	CASSFTGRQPQHF
TRBD1	NA	TRBV7-8	TRBJ1-6	TGTGCCAGCAGCTTAACAGGGGGCGATTCACCCCTCCACTTT	CASSLTGGDSPLHF
TRBD2	once	TRBV30	TRBJ2-5	TGTGCCTGGAGGGAGGGACTAGCGGTAGAGACCCAGTACTTC	CAWREGLAVETQYF
TRBD1	NA	TRBV18	TRBJ2-7	TGTGCCAGCTCGCCCGGACAGGGGGCGGGCGAGCAGTACTTC	CASSPGQGAGEQYF
NA	NA	TRBV5-4	TRBJ2-7	TGTGCCAGCAGCTTGGTCGGGTCCTACGAGCAGTACTTC	CASSLVGSYEQYF
NA	NA	TRBV2	TRBJ1-1	TGTGCCAGCACTGGCAGCGGGAGGGACACTGAAGCTTTCTTT	CASTGSGRDTEAFF
NA	NA	TRBV6-1	TRBJ1-2	TGTGCCAGCAGTGAACGGACGGACTATGGCTACACCTTC	CASSERTDYGYTF
TRBD1	NA	TRBV4-1	TRBJ2-1	TGCGCCAGCAGCCAGCCAGGGGGCTACTACAATGAGCAGTTCTTC	CASSQPGGYYNEQFF
NA	NA	TRBV7-8	TRBJ1-2	TGTGCCAGCAGCTTAGCAGGGGCCGGCTATGGCTACACCTTC	CASSLAGAGYGYTF
NA	NA	TRBV10-1	TRBJ2-5	TGCGCCAGCAGTGGGCCCGGGGAGACCCAGTACTTC	CASSGPGETQYF
NA	NA	TRBV14	TRBJ1-2	TGTGCCAGCAGCCAAGATGCGGGAGGATATGGCTACACCTTC	CASSQDAGGYGYTF
TRBD2	once	TRBV29-1	TRBJ2-7	TGCAGCGTCCCTCGAGCGGGGGGACCCGACGAGCAGTACTTC	CSVPRAGGPDEQYF
NA	many	TRBV12-5	TRBJ1-1	TGTGCTAGTGGACCCGGTGGCGGCACTGAAGCTTTCTTT	CASGPGGGTEAFF
NA	NA	TRBV5-1	TRBJ2-5	TGCGCCAGCAGCTTGGGGGGGCGGGAGACCCAGTACTTC	CASSLGGRETQYF
NA	NA	TRBV6-6	TRBJ2-3	TGTGCCAGCAGTTACGGGGACTCCTTCACAGATACGCAGTATTTT	CASSYGDSFTDTQYF
NA	NA	TRBV18	TRBJ1-4	TGTGCCAGCTCCAAAAGTGCAACTAATGAAAAACTGTTTTTT	CASSKSATNEKLFF
TRBD1	NA	TRBV4-1	TRBJ2-1	TGCGCCAGCAGCCAAGGGACAGGGGTCTACAATGAGCAGTTCTTC	CASSQGTGVYNEQFF
NA	NA	TRBV9	TRBJ2-5	TGTGCCAGCAGCGTGTCGCTAACGGAGACCCAGTACTTC	CASSVSLTETQYF
TRBD2	few	TRBV6-5	TRBJ2-3	TGTGCCAGCAATGACGGGGGGATCACGGGTACGCAGTATTTT	CASNDGGITGTQYF
NA	NA	TRBV20-1	TRBJ2-7	TGCAGTGCTAGTGGGAGTCGCGAGCAGTACTTC	CSASGSREQYF
NA	few	TRBV9	TRBJ2-3	TGTGCCAGCAGCGTATCCCTCTCCACAGATACGCAGTATTTT	CASSVSLSTDTQYF
TRBD1	NA	TRBV29-1	TRBJ1-5	TGCAGCGTCACCGGGACAGATAGCAATCAGCCCCAGCATTTT	CSVTGTDSNQPQHF
NA	few	TRBV19	TRBJ1-5	TGTGCCAGTACCTTGCAGAGGTTTAATCAGCCCCAGCATTTT	CASTLQRFNQPQHF
NA	NA	TRBV15	TRBJ1-2	TGTGCCACCAGCACCTCTAACTATGGCTACACCTTC	CATSTSNYGYTF
TRBD1	NA	TRBV7-9	TRBJ1-3	TGTGCCAGCAGCCATTCGCTAACAGGGGCTGGAAACACCATATATTTT	CASSHSLTGAGNTIYF
TRBD1	NA	TRBV27	TRBJ2-7	TGTGCCAGCAGTTCCGGGACAGAACTATACGAGCAGTACTTC	CASSSGTELYEQYF
NA	once	TRBV27	TRBJ1-5	TGTGCCAGCAGTTTTGGAGGGGCCAATAGCAATCAGCCCCAGCATTTT	CASSFGGANSNQPQHF
NA	NA	TRBV27	TRBJ2-1	TGTGCCAGCGGCATACAAGGCAATGAGCAGTTCTTC	CASGIQGNEQFF
NA	NA	TRBV10-2	TRBJ2-3	TGCGCCAGCAGTGAGGGCGCCGGAGCTGGCGGCACAGATACGCAGTATTTT	CASSEGAGAGGTDTQYF
NA	NA	TRBV19	TRBJ2-2	TGTGCCAGTAGTGCAAAGGGTTCCGGGGAGCTGTTTTTT	CASSAKGSGELFF